These 4 T cell receptor beta chains were all obtained from the same sample, sequenced in a study of T cells after yellow fever vaccination (dated by TCRdb to about 2019). The treatment or condition label, read with the paper, signifies: live attenuated yellow fever vaccine strain. Library creation used 5' RACE. Sequencing used an Illumina HiSeq 2500. In TCRdb, the public reads were trimmed at Q25 with fastp and aligned with MiXCR, with productive beta chains retained. Every CDR3 protein is listed once, alongside the most common genes and DNA of its rows. In this sample the table shows a few hundred thousand distinct CDR3 sequences, about a fifth of which occur a single time. The ten biggest clones cover roughly an eighth of the sample. Here the sequenced sample was PBMCs, taken 15 days after the yellow fever booster vaccination. These receptors were collected from a man aged 25-40 years who received the YFV17D yellow fever vaccine.

This chain joins TRBV7-2 and TRBJ1-3; tentative D call: TRBD1 (5 bases). CDR1 and CDR2 (germline): SGHTA, FQGNSA. CDR3 length: 18 amino acids. V was trimmed by 0 bases and J by 0 bases, leaving 15 bases between them. CDR3 nucleotides: TGTGCCAGCAGCTTAGCGACTACAGGTTACTCCTCTGGAAACACCATATATTTT. This encodes CASSLATTGYSSGNTIYF.

This clonotype turned up a few times. This chain links TRBV2 with TRBJ1-5, with 7 nucleotides matching TRBD1. Germline lookup yields CDR1 SNHLY and CDR2 FYNNEI. This CDR3 is built from 15 residues. V was clipped by 5 bases and J by 3 bases; unmatched bases: 7. DNA for the CDR3: TGTGCCAGCAGTCCGGGCAGGGGGAACAATCAGCCCCAGCATTTT. This sequence encodes CASSPGRGNNQPQHF.

V and J are TRBV27 and TRBJ2-7; 14 bases agree with TRBD2. Germline CDR1 reads MNHEY; CDR2 reads SMNVEV (reference sequence). The J segment lost 12 bases and the V segment lost 5 bases, leaving 9 bases of the junction unmatched. This CDR3 comprises 14 residues. The CDR3 nucleotides read TGTGCCAGCAGTCTCGGGACTAGCGGGAGCGATCGGTACTTC. Protein product: CASSLGTSGSDRYF.

This clonotype has more than one count but fewer than ten. The chain joins TRBV29-1 to TRBJ2-5; 10 positions agree with TRBD2. CDR1 and CDR2 (germline): SQVTM, ANQGSEA. With 6 bases clipped from V and 5 bases from J, the junction kept 6 bases outside the gene matches. CDR3 length: 13 residues. CDR3 coding DNA: TGCAGCGTAGTACTAGCGGGAATTGAGACCCAGTACTTC. This translates into CSVVLAGIETQYF.